This record looks at one TCR beta chain sequence and its context. Its target is not known. The data derive from a study of regulatory T cells in long-lasting Graves disease. Overall study context: Duration of antithyroid drug therapy among newly diagnosed Graves' patients was under 3 months.

Specified time point: newly diagnosed GD, antithyroid drugs for less than 3 months. From PBMCs, RNA was extracted and then used to make the TCR library. Graves' disease diagnosis relied on American Thyroid Association guidelines. Arm-PCR with iRepertoire HTBI primers amplified the CDR3 regions for these TCR beta libraries. TCRdb ran MiXCR on the multiplex PCR reads and lists one entry per CDR3 protein. This sample has under 300,000 distinct CDR3 sequences; around 18% occur once, and the top ten carry approximately 20%. Broader study findings: Persistent patients shared some 2,900 public clonotypes among themselves. Newly diagnosed patients shared fewer, at some 900.

The sequence came from a female donor with Graves disease. Sequenced here: peripheral blood mononuclear cells (PBMCs), sampled at new diagnosis, from a patient treated with antithyroid drugs.

CDR3 sequence: CASSVEGTSGRLRINEQFF. The CDR3 DNA reads as TGTGCCAGCAGCGTAGAGGGGACTAGCGGGAGGTTGCGAATCAATGAGCAGTTCTTC. The J gene is TRBJ2-1, the V gene TRBV9, with 15 bases identical to TRBD2. This CDR3 spans 19 amino acids. Per the germline V gene, CDR1 is SGDLS and CDR2 is YYNGEE. J gave up 6 bases and V 0 bases, and 10 bases lay outside the gene matches.